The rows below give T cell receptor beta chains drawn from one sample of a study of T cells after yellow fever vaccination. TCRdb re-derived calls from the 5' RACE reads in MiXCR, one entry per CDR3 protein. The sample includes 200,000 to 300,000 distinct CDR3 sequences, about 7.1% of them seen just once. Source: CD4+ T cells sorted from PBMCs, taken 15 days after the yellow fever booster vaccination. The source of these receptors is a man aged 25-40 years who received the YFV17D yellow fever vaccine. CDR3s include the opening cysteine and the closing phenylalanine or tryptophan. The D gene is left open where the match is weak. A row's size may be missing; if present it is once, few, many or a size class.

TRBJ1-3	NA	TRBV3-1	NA	TGTGCCGGCAGCCAAGATTTAACAGCCTCTGGAAACACCATATATTTT	CAGSQDLTASGNTIYF
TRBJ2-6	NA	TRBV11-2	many	TGTGCCAGCAGCTTAGGATTAACTGGGGCCAACGTCCTGACTTTC	CASSLGLTGANVLTF
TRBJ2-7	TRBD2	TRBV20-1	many	TGCAGTGCTAGAACCTCTCGTAGCGGGAGTTGGGTATCCTACGAGCAGTACTTC	CSARTSRSGSWVSYEQYF
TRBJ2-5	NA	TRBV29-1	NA	TGCAGCGTGGTCAGTGAGACCCAGTACTTC	CSVVSETQYF
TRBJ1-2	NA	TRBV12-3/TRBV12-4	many	TGTGCCAGCAGTTTAGGTGTCCTGACTTATGGCTACACCTTC	CASSLGVLTYGYTF
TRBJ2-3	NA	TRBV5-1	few	TGCGCCAGCAGCTTGGGCCAGGGTCCAGATACGCAGTATTTT	CASSLGQGPDTQYF
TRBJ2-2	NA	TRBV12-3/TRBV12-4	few	TGTGCCAGTAGAATGGGACTTAACACCGGGGAGCTGTTTTTT	CASRMGLNTGELFF
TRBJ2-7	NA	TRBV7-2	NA	TGTGCCAGCAGCCGGCTTGTTCTAGCAAGTTACGAGCAGTACTTC	CASSRLVLASYEQYF
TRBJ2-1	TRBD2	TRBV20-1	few	TGCAGTGCTAGAGATCTAGCGGGAGTGTTATCCTACAATGAGCAGTTCTTC	CSARDLAGVLSYNEQFF
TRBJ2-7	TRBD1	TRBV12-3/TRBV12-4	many	TGTGCCAGCAGCCCGGGACAGGCATCCTACGAGCAGTACTTC	CASSPGQASYEQYF
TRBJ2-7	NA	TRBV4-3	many	TGCGCCAGCAGCCAAGATTGGGGCAACTACGAGCAGTACTTC	CASSQDWGNYEQYF
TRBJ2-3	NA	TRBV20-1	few	TGCAGTGCTTCCCAACCCGGGACCTTGGGCCATACGCAGTATTTT	CSASQPGTLGHTQYF
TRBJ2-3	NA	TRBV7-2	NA	TGTGCCAGCAGCTTACGCCTCCTCAGGGCAGATACGCAGTATTTT	CASSLRLLRADTQYF
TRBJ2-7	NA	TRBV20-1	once	TGCAGTGCTACTAGAGGGGGGTTCGAGCAGTACTTC	CSATRGGFEQYF
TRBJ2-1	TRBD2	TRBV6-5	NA	TGTGCCAGCAGGGGACTAGCGGGGATCTCCTACAATGAGCAGTTCTTC	CASRGLAGISYNEQFF
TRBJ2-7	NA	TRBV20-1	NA	TGCAGTGCTAGTCGATCTTCCTACGAGCAGTACTTC	CSASRSSYEQYF
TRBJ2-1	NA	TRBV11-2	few	TGTGCCAGCAGCCTACGGGCGGACCTCTCCTACAATGAGCAGTTCTTC	CASSLRADLSYNEQFF